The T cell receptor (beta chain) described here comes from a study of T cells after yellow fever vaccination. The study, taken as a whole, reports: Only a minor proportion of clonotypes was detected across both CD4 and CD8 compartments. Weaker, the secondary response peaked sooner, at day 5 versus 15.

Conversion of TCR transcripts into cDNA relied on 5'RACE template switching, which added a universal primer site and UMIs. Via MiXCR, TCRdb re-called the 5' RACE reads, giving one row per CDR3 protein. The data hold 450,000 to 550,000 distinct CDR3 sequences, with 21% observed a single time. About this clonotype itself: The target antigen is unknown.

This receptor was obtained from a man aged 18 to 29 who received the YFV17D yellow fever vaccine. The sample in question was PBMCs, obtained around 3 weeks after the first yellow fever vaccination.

CDR3 nucleotides: TGTGCCAGCATCCGGGACACGAATCAGCCCCAGCATTTT. This encodes CASIRDTNQPQHF. The rearrangement links TRBV2 to TRBJ1-5, with a tentative D call TRBD1 (6 bases). In germline, CDR1 is SNHLY, CDR2 FYNNEI. This CDR3 region has 13 residues. V gave up 7 bases and J gave up 4 bases, with 11 bases separating them.